Listed below are T cell receptor beta chains from one sample, sequenced in a study of persistence of HIV-infected CD4 T cells. These receptors' antigens are unknown. Sequenced by immunoSEQ multiplex PCR; TCRdb stores in-frame clones only, minus some. The sample has about 14,000 clones, roughly 66% seen once. This sample comprised CD4+ T cells sorted from PBMCs after roughly 18-hour stimulation, obtained from a patient who received antiretroviral therapy. All receptors derive from an adult man with HIV who was CMV-seropositive. Each CDR3 is given with its conserved first and last residue. A D gene is named only where the DNA matches it firmly. The listing skips clone size in some rows; elsewhere it reads once, few, many or a size class.

cdr3_length	d_call	v_call	clone_size	j_call	cdr3_nt	cdr3_aa
14	TRBD1	TRBV28	NA	TRBJ1-2	TGTGCCAGCAGTACTACAGGGGGCAACGGGGGCTACACCTTC	CASSTTGGNGGYTF
14	NA	TRBV2	NA	TRBJ1-2	TGTGCCAGCAGTGAATGGAGACAGCCTGATGGCTACACCTTC	CASSEWRQPDGYTF
14	TRBD1	TRBV5-4	NA	TRBJ2-5	TGTGCCAGCAGCGGGGGACAGGGGGTAGAGACCCAGTACTTC	CASSGGQGVETQYF
13	NA	TRBV7-6	NA	TRBJ1-6	TGTGCCAGCAGCCCCGTGCCGTGGTCACCCCTCCACTTT	CASSPVPWSPLHF
15	TRBD1	TRBV5-1	NA	TRBJ1-1	TGCGCCAGCAGCTTCACAGGGGATTTGAACACTGAAGCTTTCTTT	CASSFTGDLNTEAFF
15	NA	TRBV7-2	NA	TRBJ1-5	TGTGCCAGCAGCTTAGCAGGCAGGAGCAATCAGCCCCAGCATTTT	CASSLAGRSNQPQHF
13	NA	TRBV29-1	NA	TRBJ1-2	TGCAGCGTTGAAAGGGAATCTAACTATGGCTACACCTTC	CSVERESNYGYTF
15	NA	TRBV19	NA	TRBJ2-5	TGTGCCAGCAGTAGCGCCTCTATAATAGCAGAGACCCAGTACTTC	CASSSASIIAETQYF
12	NA	TRBV19	NA	TRBJ1-5	TGTGCCAGTCAGGGCGGCAATCAGCCCCAGCATTTT	CASQGGNQPQHF
13	NA	TRBV11-3	NA	TRBJ1-1	TGTGCCAGCAGCTCGGGGGGAAGGTCTGAAGCTTTCTTT	CASSSGGRSEAFF
14	NA	TRBV5-1	few	TRBJ1-5	TGCGCCAGCAGCTCCGGACTTAACGATCAGCCCCAGCATTTT	CASSSGLNDQPQHF
16	TRBD2	TRBV7-2	NA	TRBJ2-2	TGTGCCAGCAGCTTCAGGGCGGGAGGGCGCACCGGGGAGCTGTTTTTT	CASSFRAGGRTGELFF
14	NA	TRBV3-1/TRBV3-2	NA	TRBJ2-7	TGTGCCAGCAGCCTTCGACGGACACCCTACGAGCAGTACTTC	CASSLRRTPYEQYF
15	TRBD2	TRBV5-4	NA	TRBJ2-3	TGTGCCAGCAGCTTGCCTAGTTTGGGGGGGGGTACGCAGTATTTT	CASSLPSLGGGTQYF
18	NA	TRBV7-2	NA	TRBJ1-3	TGTGCCAGCAGCTTAGAGGGGAACAGGGAGAGCTCTGGAAACACCATATATTTT	CASSLEGNRESSGNTIYF
14	TRBD1	TRBV19	few	TRBJ1-2	TGTGCCAGTACCTGGACAGGGGGCGGCTATGGCTACACCTTC	CASTWTGGGYGYTF
14	NA	TRBV18	NA	TRBJ1-5	TGTGCCAGCTCAACCGTAGGGGGCAATCAGCCCCAGCATTTT	CASSTVGGNQPQHF
15	NA	TRBV9	few	TRBJ1-2	TGTGCCAGCAGCCTCCGCGGCGTCTCGTTCGATGGCTACACCTTC	CASSLRGVSFDGYTF
13	NA	TRBV5-1	medium-sized	TRBJ1-2	TGCGCCAGCAGCGAAAACCAGGTACAGGGCTACACCTTC	CASSENQVQGYTF
14	TRBD1	TRBV2	few	TRBJ1-3	TGTGCCACCAGGACAGGGAGTACTGGAAACACCATATATTTT	CATRTGSTGNTIYF
17	NA	TRBV27	NA	TRBJ1-6	TGTGCCAGCAGTTTTGAGTTGGGTCAGGGTGGAGGTTCACCCCTCCACTTT	CASSFELGQGGGSPLHF
16	TRBD1	TRBV7-9	few	TRBJ2-7	TGTGCCAGCAGCTCCTTCGGACAGGACGACTCCTACGAGCAGTACTTC	CASSSFGQDDSYEQYF
14	NA	TRBV7-8	few	TRBJ1-5	TGTGCCAGCAGCACGGGACAAGGCAATCAGCCCCAGCATTTT	CASSTGQGNQPQHF
17	NA	TRBV5-1	NA	TRBJ2-3	TGCGCCAGCAGCGCACCGCGGGGCGATTCTAGCACAGATACGCAGTATTTT	CASSAPRGDSSTDTQYF
16	NA	TRBV7-8	NA	TRBJ1-1	TGTGCCAGCAGCTTAGTGGGGCCACCGGGGAACACTGAAGCTTTCTTT	CASSLVGPPGNTEAFF
14	NA	TRBV6-6	NA	TRBJ2-3	TGTGCCAGCAGTTACGGCGGGCGCACAGATACGCAGTATTTT	CASSYGGRTDTQYF
14	NA	TRBV11-2	NA	TRBJ2-1	TGTGCCAGCAGCTTAGGGCTTCCCAACAATGAGCAGTTCTTC	CASSLGLPNNEQFF
15	NA	TRBV7-9	NA	TRBJ2-7	TGTGCCAGCATCCTCGGGGCGCCCACCTCCTACGAGCAGTACTTC	CASILGAPTSYEQYF
14	NA	TRBV19	NA	TRBJ1-3	TGTGCCAGTAGTATGGGCGAATCCGGAAACACCATATATTTT	CASSMGESGNTIYF
16	NA	TRBV6-2/TRBV6-3	few	TRBJ1-2	TGTGCCAGCAGTTACGGCGGGACACTTTCTAACTATGGCTACACCTTC	CASSYGGTLSNYGYTF
15	TRBD2	TRBV3-1/TRBV3-2	NA	TRBJ2-4	TGTGCCAGCAGCCAAGAAGGGACTAGCAAAAACATTCAGTACTTC	CASSQEGTSKNIQYF
14	TRBD2	TRBV7-2	once	TRBJ2-7	TGTGCCAGCAGCTTGGCGACTAGCGTCTACGAGCAGTACTTC	CASSLATSVYEQYF